Presented here are 11 T cell receptor beta chains from one specimen sequenced in a study of blood T cell repertoires in COVID-19. Libraries were prepared by immunoSEQ multiplex PCR; TCRdb keeps only in-frame clonotypes and omits some of them. The sample yields over 100,000 clones, about 84% seen once. The source material was peripheral blood. These receptors came from a woman aged 55-75 years with acute or convalescent COVID-19.

The chain joins TRBV7-6 to TRBJ1-6, with D possibly TRBD1 on 6 matching bases. Trimming pared 1 base from V and 6 bases from J, leaving 19 bases between. Germline V gene lookup returns CDR1 SGHVS and CDR2 FNYEAQ. The CDR3 length is 18 residues. As DNA, the CDR3 is TGTGCCAGCAGCTTAGGAGTTCAGGGGCCCGGTAGTAATTCACCCCTCCACTTT. Encoded protein: CASSLGVQGPGSNSPLHF.

The rearrangement joins TRBV4-1 to TRBJ1-5; no reliable D call. Per the germline V gene, CDR1 is MGHRA and CDR2 is YSYEKL. The CDR3 loop spans 16 amino acids. Trimming left V 4 bases short and J 1 base short, with 14 bases between. The chain's CDR3 is CASSPTAGSSNQPQHF. DNA of the CDR3: TGCGCCAGCAGCCCTACGGCGGGGTCGAGCAATCAGCCCCAGCATTTT.

This clone was recorded once. V is TRBV25-1 and J is TRBJ1-4, with D possibly TRBD1 on 6 matching bases. The CDR3 runs to 14 residues. Germline values: CDR1 MGHDK, CDR2 SYGVNS. Trimming took off 10 bases at V and 7 bases at J, with 19 bases between the two ends. The CDR3 nucleotides are TGTGCCAACGGACCAGGGGAACGGCGTGAAAAACTGTTTTTT. This gives the protein CANGPGERREKLFF.

In this sample, this clone turned up once. This chain links TRBV27 with TRBJ2-2; TRBD1 matches at 9 bases. Trimming removed 3 bases from V and 1 base from J; junction bases left unmatched: 9. Germline lookup yields CDR1 MNHEY and CDR2 SMNVEV (reference sequence). The CDR3 has 18 amino acids. CDR3 in amino acids: CASSFRGQGSWNTGELFF. For the CDR3, the DNA is TGTGCCAGCAGTTTTAGGGGACAGGGTTCATGGAACACCGGGGAGCTGTTTTTT.

The rearrangement links TRBV6-1 to TRBJ2-3; 8 nucleotides match TRBD1. V lost 3 bases and J lost 6; bases outside the gene matches: 2. The CDR3 consists of 13 residues. The germline V gene has CDR1 MNHNS and CDR2 SASEGT. The CDR3 sequence: CASSEQGADTQYF. The CDR3 nucleotides are TGTGCCAGCAGTGAGCAGGGGGCGGATACGCAGTATTTT.

The DNA for the CDR3 is TGTGCCAGTTTGGACGGGGAGGACACTGAAGCTTTCTTT. This sequence encodes CASLDGEDTEAFF. The genes are TRBV19 and TRBJ1-1; no reliable D call. With 8 bases removed from V and 3 bases from J, the gap between germline ends came to 13 bases. The germline V gene encodes CDR1 LNHDA and CDR2 SQIVND (reference sequence). The CDR3 runs to 13 residues. The full variable domain, completed using reference TRBV19 and TRBJ1-1, is DGGITQSPKYLFRKEGQNVTLSCEQNLNHDAMYWYRQDPGQGLRLIYYSQIVNDFQKGDIAEGYSVSREKKESFPLTVTSAQKNPTAFYLCASLDGEDTEAFFGQGTRLTVV.

The rearrangement uses TRBV7-3 and TRBJ1-6; the match to TRBD1 covers 7 bases. The germline V gene encodes CDR1 SGHTA and CDR2 FQGTGA. The CDR3 loop spans 14 amino acids. V gave up 5 bases and J gave up 5 bases; unmatched junction bases: 3. The chain's CDR3 is CASSPGQNNSPLHF. The CDR3, as DNA: TGTGCCAGCAGCCCGGGACAGAATAATTCACCCCTCCACTTT.

This clone is a singleton in its sample. V is TRBV11-3 and J is TRBJ1-1, with 8 bases identical to TRBD1. The CDR3 consists of 13 residues. V lost 5 bases and J lost 3; bases outside the gene matches: 2. Germline values: CDR1 SGHNT, CDR2 YENEEA. CDR3 in amino acids: CASSGQGDTEAFF. The CDR3 bases are TGTGCCAGCAGCGGACAGGGAGACACTGAAGCTTTCTTT.

The chain recombines TRBV30 with TRBJ1-1; no clear D. The V end was cut by 0 bases, the J end by 7 bases, with 12 bases between. The germline V gene has CDR1 GTSNPN and CDR2 SVGIG (reference sequence). The length of the CDR3 is 13 residues. In DNA, the CDR3 is TGTGCCTGGAGTGTACGGGTTGACGGTGAAGCTTTCTTT. Translation: CAWSVRVDGEAFF.

J is TRBJ2-3 and V is TRBV11-2; weak D call: TRBD2 (6 bases). Germline CDR1 and CDR2: SGHAT and FQNNGV. Trimming removed 5 bases at V and 1 base at J, with 16 bases between. This CDR3 has 16 residues. Here the CDR3 reads CASSLRAGGGTDTQYF. CDR3 bases: TGTGCCAGCAGCCTAAGGGCTGGCGGGGGCACAGATACGCAGTATTTT.

V and J are TRBV5-1 and TRBJ2-5; 7 nucleotides match TRBD2. CDR1 is SGHRS, CDR2 YFSETQ, per germline. The CDR3 contains 15 residues. The junction had 5 bases not matched to a gene; V was cut back by 0 bases and J by 3 bases. The CDR3 loop is CASSLAGGTEETQYF. DNA of the CDR3: TGCGCCAGCAGCTTGGCCGGGGGGACCGAAGAGACCCAGTACTTC. The variable domain in full, completed from reference TRBV5-1 and TRBJ2-5, reads KAGVTQTPRYLIKTRGQQVTLSCSPISGHRSVSWYQQTPGQGLQFLFEYFSETQRNKGNFPGRFSGRQFSNSRSEMNVSTLELGDSALYLCASSLAGGTEETQYFGPGTRLLVL.